This T cell receptor beta chain was captured in a study of cytomegalovirus exposure and HLA in healthy donors (dated by TCRdb to 2016 to 2017). Looking at the study overall: An earlier analysis of several hundred of the donors reported 276 Gb of sequence data and 90 million to 120 million unique TCR beta sequences obtained from 180 million or so T cells. On average, about 200,000 unique TCR beta nucleotide sequences were sequenced per donor among several hundred genotyped donors of the cohort, with roughly 18% of those sequences being non-productive. A later genetic analysis took genome-wide SNP genotypes for 398 of the 666 donors and used that subset as a discovery cohort. Class I and class II HLA loci were covered by the typing at four-digit resolution. In an earlier analysis of roughly 580 of the donors, high-throughput TCR beta sequencing was used to judge whether each TCR beta V gene segment behaved as functional or pseudogenic. An early release that covered about 600 HLA-typed donors contained approximately 300 gigabases of sequencing data and about 93 million unique TCR sequences. To study patterns of TCR occurrence, a later analysis re-analyzed previously published TCR beta repertoires from around 660 donors and added high-resolution HLA genotyping. The study profiled the T cell repertoires of around 700 subjects by immunosequencing and related them to cytomegalovirus serostatus. All discovery cohort repertoires had been generated on a single sequencing platform. The study aimed to test whether cataloging public T cell receptors could reveal signatures of past pathogen exposure. Typing coverage differed by locus: A, B, C, DRB1 and DQB1 were typed in about 620-640 donors, DQA1 in 522, DPA1 in 606, and DPB1 in approximately 450. Along with the approximately 600-subject first cohort, a separate validation cohort of over a hundred different subjects was used. Because of strong linkage in the cohort, a handful of DR-DQ haplotypes were treated as single units for association and clustering. The later analysis used no new phenotypic data to find candidate immune exposures, relying instead on TCR beta sequences and their occurrence across donors. Donor age, sex, ethnicity and CMV serostatus were compiled alongside the repertoire data. The study combined high-throughput TCR immunosequencing, statistical association of individual TCRs with disease status, and machine learning to predict cytomegalovirus infection status. Of the approximately 370 genotyped donors, approximately 80% were placed in the genetic ancestry cluster associated with self-reported Caucasian donors. The paper as a whole reports these results and caveats: In vitro tests confirmed that a few of the cytomegalovirus-associated TCR beta chains recognize cytomegalovirus antigens. An earlier analysis of around 540 of the donors showed that most TCR beta V segments appeared in productive rearrangements either about 87% or about 30% of the time, which broadly matched IMGT annotations. The study gave a list of 150 to 200 TCR beta chains associated with cytomegalovirus. The earlier analysis of around 600 of the donors excluded around 17 rarely observed V segments, including chromosome 9 orphons, because counts were too low. According to a later analysis, most CMV-associated TCR beta chains appeared to be HLA-restricted, and the HLA associations seemed to be driven largely by CMV exposure. A later analysis found that TCR association rates varied across HLA loci, with DRB1 alleles showing the most associated TCRs and HLA-C alleles the fewest. Across donors, most TCR sequences were observed very rarely, whereas some public TCRs were present in many individuals. A cluster of highly shared sequence variants was judged likely to represent a technical artifact of the sequencing pipeline. For the cohort, immune exposure information was limited to CMV serostatus. Sequencing depth was assumed to be roughly uniform across donors in the presence/absence analyses, though that assumption may not hold. Correlated functional status among segregating V segments might reflect linkage disequilibrium, but an unknown experimental factor could not be ruled out. The classifier was reported to diagnose cytomegalovirus status with high specificity and sensitivity in both the original cohort and the validation cohort. This cohort had only TCR beta chains sequenced, and the lack of alpha or paired-chain data limited which features could be detected. An association between a missense DCLRE1C variant and V-gene and J-gene trimming of TCR beta chains was found in a later genetic analysis and replicated in an independent cohort. According to the authors, the approach could potentially be generalized to other disease states and immunological phenotypes. Several of the top co-occurrence clusters appeared to be linked to parvovirus B19, influenza, CMV and Epstein-Barr virus, according to a later analysis. When HLA alleles, especially DR and DQ, strongly co-occurred, TCR associations were difficult to assign to individual alleles. Specific HLA alleles were associated with over 15,000 TCR beta sequences at a false discovery rate of 0.05 in a later analysis. A further reported finding was that TCR beta sequences accurately predicted the HLA-A and HLA-B alleles for most subjects in the first cohort. Because some donors lacked HLA typing at each locus, the association tests relied only on the typed subset. In a later analysis, HLA-associated TCR beta chains showed more clonal expansion and lower generation probabilities than non-associated chains that were equally common. A later genetic analysis reported fewer N-insertions in productive TCRs among donors in an Asian-associated ancestry cluster than the roughly 620-donor mean.

The cohort comprised some 700 healthy bone marrow donors. Cohort members were all nominally healthy when sampled, although unrecorded immune exposures were likely present. The donor tested CMV seropositive, placing the donor among the roughly 270 seropositive members of the cohort. A peripheral blood sample was provided by each donor, and peripheral blood mononuclear cells were used for TCR beta sequencing. Genomic DNA extraction from the blood cell samples was performed with the Qiagen DNeasy Blood Extraction Kit. With respect to this clone: Its antigen target is currently unknown. Germline and junction disagree at one end, which may indicate a read error.

The receptor library was made with the immunoSEQ multiplex PCR assay. For the multiplex PCR, a mixture combining 60 forward primers for TCR Vbeta segments and 13 reverse primers for TCR Jbeta segments was used. The CDR3 region of rearranged TCR beta genes was amplified from genomic DNA with a multiplex PCR assay. The amplified TCR beta libraries were sequenced on the Illumina HiSeq System as 87-base-pair reads. In the authors' own workflow: A later analysis tallied 80 million to 95 million unique TCR beta chains across the approximately 670 repertoires, and approximately 12 million of those chains were shared by two or more donors. To remove PCR and sequencing errors, raw reads were error-corrected and collapsed into unique sequences using a nearest-neighbor algorithm that merged closely related sequences. To assign V, D and J gene segments, CDR3 sequences were aligned to IMGT reference sequences. For a sequence to be retained, a match of at least six nucleotides to both a V gene segment and a J gene segment was required. A rearrangement was called productive if the CDR3 had no stop codons and remained in frame with V and J, and every other rearrangement was called non-productive. CDR3 was defined by IMGT convention, running from the second conserved V-encoded cysteine to the conserved J-encoded phenylalanine. In an earlier analysis of more than 550 of the donors, sequences lacking an unambiguous match to a single V gene segment were excluded. In an earlier analysis of approximately 610 of the donors, V segments were called functional above 56.7% productive rearrangements and were called segregating when the between-donor standard deviation exceeded 5%. To diagnose cytomegalovirus status from the catalog of TCR beta chain sequences, a statistical classification framework was built. In a later analysis, TCR nucleotide sequences were compared against IMGT/GENE-DB human TR gene sequences so that V and J genes could be assigned. The TCRdist pipeline was used in a later analysis to assign CDR3 sequences and most-parsimonious VDJ recombination scenarios. In a later analysis, each TCR beta chain was defined by its CDR3 amino acid sequence together with its V-gene family, and reads lacking a unique V-gene family were excluded. A later analysis removed several hundred highly shared, low-generation-probability nucleotide sequences to deal with suspected cross-contamination and a sequencing artifact. In a later analysis, a clonal expansion index was calculated for each public chain from normalized within-repertoire ranks of inferred template counts. Generation probabilities in a later analysis came from a VDJ recombination model fitted to out-of-frame rearrangements, and those results were checked against IGoR. In a later analysis, TCR-TCR, TCR-HLA and TCR-CMV co-occurrence was scored with hypergeometric tests, and a repertoire-size bias correction was applied to TCR pairs. False discovery rates were estimated in a later analysis by permuting HLA or CMV assignments 20 times. In a later analysis, co-occurring TCRs were grouped using DBSCAN, and TCRdist sequence similarity was added for clustering within HLA-allele-positive subsets. Repertoires with fewer than 30,000 or more than 120,000 public chains were left out of co-occurrence clustering, as were four to six repertoires with anomalous nucleotide sharing. In its TCRdb copy, this immuneACCESS table keeps in-frame sequences only and misses some clones. Where compared with another copy, unresolved V genes explain less than half of these, and the others have no known cause. V, J and clone size derive from that table, while D and trimming were established from the DNA sequence. This sample has under 200,000 clones in its table, and 83% of those were observed once. The ten largest clones represent approximately 1.6% of the sample.

The receptor was isolated from a man aged 35 to 55 in good health and CMV-seropositive. The sample was PBMCs.

The DNA is as follows: TGTGCCAGCAGTTTACTCAGGGGGGACTCTGGGGCCAACGGCCTGACTTTC. Translation gives CASSLLRGDSGANGLTF. The chain was built from TRBV28 and TRBJ2-6; matching of 7 bases hints at TRBD1 as the D gene. The CDR3 numbers 17 residues from cysteine through phenylalanine. Left in the record is the CDR3 DNA by itself, 51 bases read in frame from the first base. According to the germline V gene, CDR1 reads MDHEN and CDR2 reads SYDVKM.